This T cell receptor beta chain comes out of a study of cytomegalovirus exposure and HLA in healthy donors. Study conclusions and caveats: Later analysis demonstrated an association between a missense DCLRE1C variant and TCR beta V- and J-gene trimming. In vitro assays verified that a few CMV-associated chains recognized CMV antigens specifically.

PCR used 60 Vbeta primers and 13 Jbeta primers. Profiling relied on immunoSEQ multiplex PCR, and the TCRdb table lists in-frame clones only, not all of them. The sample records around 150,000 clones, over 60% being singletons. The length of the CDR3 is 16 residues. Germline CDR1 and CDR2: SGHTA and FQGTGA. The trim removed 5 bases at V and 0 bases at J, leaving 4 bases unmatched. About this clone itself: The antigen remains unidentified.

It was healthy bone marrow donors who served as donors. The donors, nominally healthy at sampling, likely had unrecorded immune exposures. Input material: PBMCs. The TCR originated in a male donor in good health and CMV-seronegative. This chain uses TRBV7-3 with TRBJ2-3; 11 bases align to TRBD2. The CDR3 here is CASSTLAGVSTDTQYF. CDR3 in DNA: TGTGCCAGCAGCACACTAGCGGGGGTTAGCACAGATACGCAGTATTTT.